This TCR beta chain emerged from a study of shared clonotypes between healthy human individuals. Germline CDR1 SGHTA, CDR2 FQGTGA. V shed 3 bases, J shed 4 bases, and the junction held 23 bases outside the gene matches. The CDR3 length is 21 residues. General study findings and limits: Since donors were few, the genetic and exposure-history diversity represented was limited.

Here immunoSEQ multiplex PCR was the method, and the copy in TCRdb shows in-frame clones only, minus some. The table lists about 2.3 million clones, less than 95% of them singletons. This clone was recorded only once. Its antigen is undetermined. Donors comprised only Caucasian adults living in Nashville, Tennessee. Input material: naive CD4+ T cells from PBMCs. Subset of the sample: CD45RA+ positively selected. The chain has TRBV7-3 and TRBJ1-5; 8 bases fit TRBD1. The receptor comes from a man aged 18 to 30 in good health. Some clones in this sample may be carry-over from other donors' samples. The CDR3 nucleotides are TGTGCCAGCAGCTTTGCGGGTCCTCCAAGACAGGGGATTGGTTCGAATCAGCCCCAGCATTTT. This translates into CASSFAGPPRQGIGSNQPQHF. The full variable domain, its missing parts supplied by reference TRBV7-3 and TRBJ1-5, is GAGVSQTPSNKVTEKGKYVELRCDPISGHTALYWYRQSLGQGPEFLIYFQGTGAADDSGLPNDRFFAVRPEGSVSTLKIQRTERGDSAVYLCASSFAGPPRQGIGSNQPQHFGDGTRLSIL.